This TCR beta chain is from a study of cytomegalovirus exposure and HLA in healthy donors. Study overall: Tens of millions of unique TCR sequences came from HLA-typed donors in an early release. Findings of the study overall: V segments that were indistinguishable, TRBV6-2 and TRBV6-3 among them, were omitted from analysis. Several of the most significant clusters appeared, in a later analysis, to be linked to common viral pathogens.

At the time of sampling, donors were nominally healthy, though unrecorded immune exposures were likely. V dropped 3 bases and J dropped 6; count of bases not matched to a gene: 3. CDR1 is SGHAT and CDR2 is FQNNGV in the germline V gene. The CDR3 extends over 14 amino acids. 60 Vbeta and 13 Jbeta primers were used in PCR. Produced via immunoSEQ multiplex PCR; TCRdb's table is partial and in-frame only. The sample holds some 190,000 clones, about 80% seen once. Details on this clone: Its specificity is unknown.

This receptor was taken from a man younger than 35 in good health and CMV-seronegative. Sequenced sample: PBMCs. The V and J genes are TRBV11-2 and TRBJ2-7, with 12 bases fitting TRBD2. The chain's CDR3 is CASSFGLAGIEQYF. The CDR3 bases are TGTGCCAGCAGCTTCGGACTAGCGGGGATCGAGCAGTACTTC. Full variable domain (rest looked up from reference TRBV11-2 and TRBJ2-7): EAGVAQSPRYKIIEKRQSVAFWCNPISGHATLYWYQQILGQGPKLLIQFQNNGVVDDSQLPKDRFSAERLKGVDSTLKIQPAKLEDSAVYLCASSFGLAGIEQYFGPGTRLTVT.